Presented here are 12 T cell receptor beta chains from one specimen sequenced in a study of T cell responses to AZD1222 COVID-19 vaccine. Clones were sequenced by immunoSEQ multiplex PCR, and TCRdb holds only the in-frame ones, with some missing. The sample carries more than 100,000 clones, roughly 87% recorded once. The starting material was peripheral blood, obtained on day 0 of AZD1222 vaccination. Source of these receptors: an adult in good health.

V gene TRBV19 combines with J gene TRBJ2-7; the D gene could be TRBD1 or TRBD2 (5 bases each). The CDR3 runs to 14 residues. With 3 bases removed from V and 2 bases from J, the gap between germline ends came to 11 bases. CDR1 and CDR2 (germline): LNHDA, SQIVND (reference sequence). The CDR3 reads CASSMAGRAYEQYF. CDR3 nucleotide sequence: TGTGCCAGTAGTATGGCAGGGAGAGCCTACGAGCAGTACTTC.

V usage is TRBV24-1 and J usage is TRBJ2-7, with D possibly matching TRBD1 (5 bases). This CDR3 is built from 16 residues. The germline V gene encodes CDR1 KGHDR and CDR2 SFDVKD. The ends were cut back, 4 bases at V and 1 base at J, with 16 bases in the middle. CDR3 sequence (DNA): TGTGCCACCAGTGAGGGTCGGGCAGGGCGATCCTACGAGCAGTACTTC. It is translated as CATSEGRAGRSYEQYF.

The rearrangement joins TRBV5-1 to TRBJ1-3; no clear D. Germline CDR1 is SGHRS and CDR2 is YFSETQ. The length of the CDR3 is 15 residues. V lost 4 bases and J lost 0, with 11 bases in between. The CDR3: CASSPDGGSGNTIYF. The DNA for the CDR3 is TGCGCCAGCAGCCCCGACGGAGGCTCTGGAAACACCATATATTTT.

The genes are TRBV6-5 and TRBJ1-2; the match to TRBD1 covers 10 bases. Germline V gene sequence: CDR1 MNHEY, CDR2 SVGAGI. The CDR3 runs to 14 residues. J lost 5 bases, V lost 0 bases, and 0 bases had no gene match. The CDR3: CASSYSGQGYGYTF. CDR3 nucleotide sequence: TGTGCCAGCAGTTACTCGGGACAGGGGTATGGCTACACCTTC.

Written as DNA, the CDR3 is TGTGCCAGCAGCTTAGTTGGGAAAGGGACTGAAGCTTTCTTT. Translation: CASSLVGKGTEAFF. The rearrangement links TRBV7-8 to TRBJ1-1; no definite D call. This CDR3 is built from 14 residues. Trimming removed 1 base at V and 5 bases at J, with 11 bases between. The V gene's germline CDR1 is SGHVS and CDR2 FQNEAQ. The variable domain in full, completed from reference TRBV7-8 and TRBJ1-1, reads GAGVSQSPRYKVAKRGQDVALRCDPISGHVSLFWYQQALGQGPEFLTYFQNEAQLDKSGLPSDRFFAERPEGSVSTLKIQRTQQEDSAVYLCASSLVGKGTEAFFGQGTRLTVV.

The chain is built from TRBV2 and TRBJ2-3; no firm D call. V was trimmed by 6 bases and J by 2 bases, leaving 6 bases between them. The CDR3 has 12 residues. The germline gives CDR1 SNHLY, CDR2 FYNNEI. The CDR3 coding sequence is TGTGCCAGCAGCGGCACCACAGATACGCAGTATTTT. As protein: CASSGTTDTQYF.

The chain combines TRBV6-1 with TRBJ2-5, with 10 bases lining up with TRBD1. The germline V gene has CDR1 MNHNS and CDR2 SASEGT. Unmatched junction bases numbered 6, after V lost 0 bases and J lost 5 bases. This CDR3 has 16 residues. The CDR3 spells CASSEAWTGGGETQYF. The DNA of the CDR3 is TGTGCCAGCAGTGAAGCGTGGACAGGGGGTGGGGAGACCCAGTACTTC.

The V call is TRBV9, the J call TRBJ2-7; perhaps D is TRBD1 or TRBD2 (5 bases each). The CDR3 spans 16 residues. V lost 3 bases and J lost 0, with 16 bases in between. In germline, CDR1 is SGDLS, CDR2 YYNGEE. The DNA of the CDR3 is TGTGCCAGCAGCGCAGATCCGGGACGGAGCTCCTACGAGCAGTACTTC. This translates into CASSADPGRSSYEQYF.

The V gene is TRBV5-1, the J gene TRBJ2-3, with 8 bases aligning to TRBD2. This CDR3 is built from 16 residues. Trimming cost V 2 bases and J 3 bases; bases outside gene matches: 8. Germline assignment: CDR1 SGHRS and CDR2 YFSETQ. CDR3 bases: TGCGCCAGCAGCTTACTTAGCGGGATTGGAACAGATACGCAGTATTTT. It codes for CASSLLSGIGTDTQYF.

The CDR3 reads CASSPSVGGANTQYF. The CDR3 DNA reads as TGTGCCAGCAGCCCCTCCGTCGGGGGGGCGAATACGCAGTATTTT. The chain uses TRBV7-3 and TRBJ2-3, with 8 bases aligning to TRBD2. The CDR3 is 15 amino acids. The V gene end was trimmed by 5 bases and the J gene end by 7 bases; junction bases not matched to a gene: 11. The germline CDR1 and CDR2 sequences are SGHTA and FQGTGA.

This clone has only a few counts. The chain couples TRBV28 to TRBJ2-5; possibly TRBD1 for D (5 bases). V was cut by 5 bases and J by 1 base, with 14 bases left in between. This CDR3 spans 15 amino acids. Germline-derived CDR1 and CDR2 are MDHEN and SYDVKM. CDR3 coding DNA: TGTGCCAGCAGTAGTTGGACGGACACCCAAGAGACCCAGTACTTC. Protein: CASSSWTDTQETQYF.

The CDR3 loop reads CASSSGTPHEQYF. The CDR3 DNA is TGTGCCAGCAGTTCCGGGACGCCTCACGAGCAGTACTTC. The rearrangement uses TRBV6-5 and TRBJ2-7, with D tentatively TRBD1 or TRBD2 (5 bases each). The CDR3 sequence is 13 residues long. Deletions cut 4 bases from V and 5 bases from J, with 12 bases between. CDR1 and CDR2 (germline): MNHEY, SVGAGI.